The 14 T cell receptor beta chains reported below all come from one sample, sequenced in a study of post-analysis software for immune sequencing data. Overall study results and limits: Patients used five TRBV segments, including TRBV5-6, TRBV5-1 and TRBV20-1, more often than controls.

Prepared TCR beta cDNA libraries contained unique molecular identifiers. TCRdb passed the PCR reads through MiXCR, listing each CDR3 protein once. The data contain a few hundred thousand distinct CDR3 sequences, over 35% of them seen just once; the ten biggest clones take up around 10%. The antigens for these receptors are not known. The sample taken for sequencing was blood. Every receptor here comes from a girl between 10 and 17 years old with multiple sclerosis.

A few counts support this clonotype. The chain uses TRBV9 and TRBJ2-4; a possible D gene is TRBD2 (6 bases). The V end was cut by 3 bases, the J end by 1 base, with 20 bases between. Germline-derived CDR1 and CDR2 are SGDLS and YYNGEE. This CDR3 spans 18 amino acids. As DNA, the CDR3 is TGTGCCAGCAGCGCCCTGGGGGGAGGAATGGGGGCCAAAAACATTCAGTACTTC. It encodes CASSALGGGMGAKNIQYF.

Here the CDR3 DNA reads TGTGCCAGCAAAACGACGGACAGCCCCTCTTACGAGCAGTACTTC. Residues: CASKTTDSPSYEQYF. The J gene is TRBJ2-7, the V gene TRBV28, with TRBD1 as a possible D gene (6 bases). Germline V CDR1 and CDR2: MDHEN, SYDVKM. Trimming removed 7 bases from V and 4 bases from J, with 20 bases in between. The length of the CDR3 is 15 residues.

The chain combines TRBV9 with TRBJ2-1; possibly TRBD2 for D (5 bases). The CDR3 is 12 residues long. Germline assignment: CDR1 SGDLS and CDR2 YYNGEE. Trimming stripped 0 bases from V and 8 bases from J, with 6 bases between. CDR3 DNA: TGTGCCAGCAGCGTAGAGGAGGATGAGCAGTTCTTC. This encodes CASSVEEDEQFF.

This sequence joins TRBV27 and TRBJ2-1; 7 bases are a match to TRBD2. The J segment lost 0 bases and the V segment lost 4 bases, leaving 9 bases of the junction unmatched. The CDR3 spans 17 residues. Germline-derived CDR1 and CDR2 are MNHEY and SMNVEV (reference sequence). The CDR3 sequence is CASSWGLYQSSYNEQFF. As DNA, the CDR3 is TGTGCCAGCAGTTGGGGACTATATCAAAGCTCCTACAATGAGCAGTTCTTC.

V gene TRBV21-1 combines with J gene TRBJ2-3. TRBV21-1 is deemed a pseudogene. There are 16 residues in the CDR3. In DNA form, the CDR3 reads TGTGCCAGCAGCAAAGTTGAGAATCTCTGGGCAGATACGCAGTATTTT. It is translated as CASSKVENLWADTQYF.

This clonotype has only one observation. The CDR3 DNA follows: TGTGCCAGCAGCCTCCGACCGGACAGGCCTAGAGAGGAGGAAAAACTGTTTTTT. Translating gives CASSLRPDRPREEEKLFF. The V gene is TRBV28, the J gene TRBJ1-4; 7 bases map to TRBD1. This CDR3 has 18 residues. V dropped 6 bases and J dropped 8; count of bases not matched to a gene: 21. Germline lookup yields CDR1 MDHEN and CDR2 SYDVKM.

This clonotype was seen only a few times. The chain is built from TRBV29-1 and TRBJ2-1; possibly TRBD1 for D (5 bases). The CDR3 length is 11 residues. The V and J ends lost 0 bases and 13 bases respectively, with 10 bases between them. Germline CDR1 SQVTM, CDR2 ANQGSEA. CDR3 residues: CSVEDRQGQFF. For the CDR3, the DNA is TGCAGCGTTGAAGATCGGCAGGGACAGTTCTTC.

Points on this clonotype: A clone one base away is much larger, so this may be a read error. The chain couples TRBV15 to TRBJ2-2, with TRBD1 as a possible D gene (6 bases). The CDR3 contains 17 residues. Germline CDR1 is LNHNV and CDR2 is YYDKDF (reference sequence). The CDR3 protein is CATSSPAEQGLTGERFF. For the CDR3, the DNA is TGTGCCACCAGCAGTCCGGCCGAACAGGGTTTGACCGGGGAGCGGTTTTTT.

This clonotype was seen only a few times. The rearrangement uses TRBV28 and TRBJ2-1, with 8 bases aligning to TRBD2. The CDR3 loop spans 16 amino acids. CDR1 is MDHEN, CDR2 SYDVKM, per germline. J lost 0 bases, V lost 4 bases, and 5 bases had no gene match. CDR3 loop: CASSSLSGSSYNEQFF. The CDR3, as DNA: TGTGCCAGCAGTTCCCTGAGCGGGAGCTCCTACAATGAGCAGTTCTTC.

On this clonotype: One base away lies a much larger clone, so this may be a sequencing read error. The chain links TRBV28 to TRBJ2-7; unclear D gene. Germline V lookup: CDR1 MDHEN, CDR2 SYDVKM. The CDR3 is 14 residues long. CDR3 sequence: CTSSLGTETYEQYF. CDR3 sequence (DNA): TGTACCAGCAGTTTAGGTACAGAAACCTACGAGCAGTACTTC.

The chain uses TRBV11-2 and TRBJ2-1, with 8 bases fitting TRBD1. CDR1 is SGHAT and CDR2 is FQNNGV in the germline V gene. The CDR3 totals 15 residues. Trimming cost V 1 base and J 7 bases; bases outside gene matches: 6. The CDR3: CASSLVRTGLNEQFF. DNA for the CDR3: TGTGCCAGCAGCTTAGTGAGGACAGGGTTGAATGAGCAGTTCTTC. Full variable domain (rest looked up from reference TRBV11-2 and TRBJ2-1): EAGVAQSPRYKIIEKRQSVAFWCNPISGHATLYWYQQILGQGPKLLIQFQNNGVVDDSQLPKDRFSAERLKGVDSTLKIQPAKLEDSAVYLCASSLVRTGLNEQFFGPGTRLTVL.

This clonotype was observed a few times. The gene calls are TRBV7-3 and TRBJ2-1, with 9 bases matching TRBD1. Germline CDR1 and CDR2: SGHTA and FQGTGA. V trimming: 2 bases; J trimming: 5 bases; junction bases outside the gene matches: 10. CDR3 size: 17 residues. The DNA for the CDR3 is TGTGCCAGCAGCTTAGCGGCTGGGACAGGGCCTCACAATGAGCAGTTCTTC. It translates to CASSLAAGTGPHNEQFF.

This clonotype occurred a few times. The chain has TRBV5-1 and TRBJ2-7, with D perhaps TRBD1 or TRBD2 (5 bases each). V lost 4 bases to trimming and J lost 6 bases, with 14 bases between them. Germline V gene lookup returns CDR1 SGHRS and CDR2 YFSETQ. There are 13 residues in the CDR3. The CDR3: CASSVAGSTEQYF. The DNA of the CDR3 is TGCGCCAGCAGCGTAGCAGGGAGTACCGAGCAGTACTTC.

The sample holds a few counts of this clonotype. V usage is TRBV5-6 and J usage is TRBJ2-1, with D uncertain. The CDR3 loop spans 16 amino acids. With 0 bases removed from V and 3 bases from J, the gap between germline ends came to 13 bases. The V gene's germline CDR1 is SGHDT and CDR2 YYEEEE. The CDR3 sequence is CASSLEAIAIYNEQFF. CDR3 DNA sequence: TGTGCCAGCAGCTTGGAAGCTATAGCCATCTACAATGAGCAGTTCTTC.